The 29 T cell receptor beta chains presented below share a single source sample, sequenced in a study of radiotherapy plus CTLA-4 blockade in lung cancer. TCRdb's copy holds only in-frame clones and misses some; the assay was immunoSEQ multiplex PCR. The sample records 65,000 to 90,000 clones, more than 75% being singletons. The input for sequencing was peripheral blood, taken from a patient treated with radiotherapy plus ipilimumab. The source is a human donor with non-small cell lung cancer that progressed on radiotherapy plus ipilimumab.

The chain joins TRBV5-1 to TRBJ2-5; D unresolved. Between the trimmed V and J ends, which lost 3 bases and 1 base, there was a span of 1 base. Germline assignment: CDR1 SGHRS and CDR2 YFSETQ. This CDR3 comprises 11 residues. Here the CDR3 reads CASSSQETQYF. The CDR3 DNA is TGCGCCAGCAGCTCCCAAGAGACCCAGTACTTC.

The CDR3 reads CSAGGGETQYF. In DNA, the CDR3 is TGCAGTGCTGGTGGGGGGGAGACCCAGTACTTC. This chain joins TRBV20-1 and TRBJ2-5; D may be TRBD2 (6 bases). Per the germline V gene, CDR1 is DFQATT and CDR2 is SNEGSKA (reference sequence). V was cut by 5 bases and J by 5 bases, with 9 bases left in between. The CDR3 loop spans 11 amino acids.

The chain uses TRBV28 and TRBJ2-4; D is undetermined. Trimming pared 5 bases from V and 8 bases from J, leaving 10 bases between. The germline V gene has CDR1 MDHEN and CDR2 SYDVKM. The CDR3 has 12 amino acids. CDR3 sequence (DNA): TGTGCCAGCAGTCCCGAAAGTCACATTCAGTACTTC. It codes for CASSPESHIQYF. Complete variable domain (other parts from reference TRBV28 and TRBJ2-4): DVKVTQSSRYLVKRTGEKVFLECVQDMDHENMFWYRQDPGLGLRLIYFSYDVKMKEKGDIPEGYSVSREKKERFSLILESASTNQTSMYLCASSPESHIQYFGAGTRLSVL.

The chain recombines TRBV28 with TRBJ2-1; D is possibly TRBD2 (6 bases). The CDR3 is 17 residues long. CDR1 and CDR2 (germline): MDHEN, SYDVKM. Trimming stripped 2 bases from V and 1 base from J, with 15 bases between. CDR3 amino acids: CASSLEGGGASYNEQFF. CDR3 nucleotides: TGTGCCAGCAGTTTAGAGGGAGGAGGTGCGTCCTACAATGAGCAGTTCTTC.

The chain links TRBV18 to TRBJ1-2; 8 bases map to TRBD1. This CDR3 region has 14 residues. The junction had 3 bases not matched to a gene; V was cut back by 2 bases and J by 4 bases. CDR1 KGHSH and CDR2 LQKENI come from the germline V gene. CDR3 residues: CASSPSGQAYGYTF. DNA of the CDR3: TGTGCCAGCTCACCATCGGGACAGGCCTATGGCTACACCTTC.

The rearrangement uses TRBV10-1 and TRBJ1-1; D gene uncertain. V was shortened by 7 bases and J by 0 bases, with 15 bases between the two germline ends. The CDR3 is 15 residues long. CDR1 and CDR2 from the germline V gene are WNHNN and SYGVQD (reference sequence). The CDR3 here is CASNVTSTLNTEAFF. In DNA form, the CDR3 reads TGCGCCAGCAACGTTACTTCTACACTGAACACTGAAGCTTTCTTT.

V is TRBV7-8 and J is TRBJ2-7, with D tentatively TRBD1 (5 bases). CDR1 SGHVS and CDR2 FQNEAQ come from the germline V gene. V lost 8 bases to trimming and J lost 0 bases, with 11 bases between them. The CDR3 is 13 residues long. The CDR3, as DNA: TGTGCCAGCGGCCAGGGCAGCTCCTACGAGCAGTACGTC. Protein product: CASGQGSSYEQYV.

The chain uses TRBV9 and TRBJ1-2; D perhaps matches TRBD1 (6 bases). The CDR3 contains 15 residues. Looked up from germline, CDR1 is SGDLS and CDR2 is YYNGEE. Trimming removed 0 bases at V and 1 base at J, with 10 bases between. The CDR3: CASSVEDRINYGYTF. The CDR3 DNA is TGTGCCAGCAGCGTAGAGGACAGAATTAACTATGGCTACACCTTC.

This chain joins TRBV6-1 and TRBJ2-7; possibly TRBD1 or TRBD2 for D (6 bases each). From germline, CDR1 is MNHNS and CDR2 SASEGT. V was clipped by 6 bases and J by 4 bases, with 13 bases between them. This CDR3 spans 13 amino acids. In DNA, the CDR3 is TGTGCCAGCAGCGAACAAGGGGGGTACGAGCAGTACGTC. This codes for CASSEQGGYEQYV.

This CDR3 is CASSALTSGRRETQYF. The CDR3 DNA reads as TGTGCCAGCAGTGCCCTGACTAGCGGGAGAAGGGAGACCCAGTACTTC. This chain links TRBV28 with TRBJ2-5; 12 bases map to TRBD2. Per germline, CDR1 MDHEN and CDR2 SYDVKM. V gave up 5 bases and J gave up 5 bases; unmatched junction bases: 9. The CDR3 contains 16 residues.

In its sample, this clone was seen once. V and J are TRBV9 and TRBJ2-2, with D tentatively TRBD1 (5 bases). The CDR3 is 16 residues long. The V and J ends lost 0 bases and 7 bases respectively, with 16 bases between them. Germline V CDR1 and CDR2: SGDLS, YYNGEE. The CDR3 DNA sequence: TGTGCCAGCAGCGTAGTTTCTCAGGGAATTGGCGGGGAGCTGTTTTTT. As protein: CASSVVSQGIGGELFF.

The chain recombines TRBV7-3 with TRBJ2-2; D is perhaps TRBD1 (5 bases). V gave up 3 bases and J gave up 6 bases, with 8 bases separating them. The CDR3 has 13 residues. Germline V gene sequence: CDR1 SGHTA, CDR2 FQGTGA. CDR3: CASSLTASGELFF. The CDR3 coding sequence is TGTGCCAGCAGCTTGACAGCGTCCGGGGAGCTGTTTTTT.

The V gene is TRBV6-5, the J gene TRBJ2-1; possible D gene TRBD2, 6 bases. V lost 5 bases and J lost 4, with 9 bases in between. CDR1 MNHEY and CDR2 SVGAGI come from the germline V gene. CDR3 length: 13 residues. CDR3 in amino acids: CASSLALYNEQFF. Written as DNA, the CDR3 is TGTGCCAGCAGTCTAGCGTTATACAATGAGCAGTTCTTC.

The V and J genes are TRBV18 and TRBJ2-7; 10 bases align to TRBD1. Germline V gene data show CDR1 as KGHSH and CDR2 as LQKENI. The J segment lost 6 bases and the V segment lost 2 bases, leaving 7 bases of the junction unmatched. The CDR3 has 15 residues. The CDR3 bases are TGTGCCAGCTCACCAAGGGACAGGGGCATAGGCGAGCAGTACGTC. This gives the protein CASSPRDRGIGEQYV.

This clone has a single count. The chain employs TRBV10-2 and TRBJ2-3; unclear D gene. V lost 8 bases and J 0 bases, leaving 9 bases between the germline ends. The CDR3 totals 13 residues. Germline V CDR1 and CDR2: WSHSY, SAAADI. The CDR3 region is CASADGSTDTQYF. The CDR3, as DNA: TGCGCCAGCGCGGACGGGAGCACAGATACGCAGTATTTT.

The chain joins TRBV7-9 to TRBJ2-7; TRBD2 aligns across 7 bases. CDR1 and CDR2 from the germline V gene are SEHNR and FQNEAQ (reference sequence). The CDR3 covers 14 residues. The trim removed 3 bases at V and 4 bases at J, leaving 6 bases unmatched. The CDR3 DNA follows: TGTGCCAGCAGCTTGGGGGGGAGAAGGTACGAGCAGTACTTC. Protein: CASSLGGRRYEQYF.

The gene calls are TRBV5-6 and TRBJ2-2, with 14 bases aligning to TRBD2. The CDR3 length is 17 residues. The germline CDR1 and CDR2 sequences are SGHDT and YYEEEE. V shed 4 bases, J shed 4 bases, and the junction held 6 bases outside the gene matches. The CDR3 nucleotides read TGTGCCAGCAGCAGACTAGCGGGAGGGCCAGGCACCGGGGAGCTGTTTTTT. Its translation is CASSRLAGGPGTGELFF.

This chain connects TRBV5-6 to TRBJ1-1; D might be TRBD1 (6 bases). The germline V gene has CDR1 SGHDT and CDR2 YYEEEE. The V and J ends lost 4 bases and 4 bases respectively, with 14 bases between them. This CDR3 region has 14 residues. CDR3 in amino acids: CASSKTGLVTEAFF. For the CDR3, the DNA is TGTGCCAGCAGCAAAACAGGGTTGGTCACTGAAGCTTTCTTT.

This chain joins TRBV27 and TRBJ1-1; D not resolved. In germline, CDR1 is MNHEY, CDR2 SMNVEV (reference sequence). The CDR3 runs to 12 residues. Trimming shortened V by 5 bases and J by 5 bases, and 9 bases separated the two germline ends. CDR3 region: CASSPRQTEAFF. The CDR3 nucleotides are TGTGCCAGCAGTCCCCGGCAGACTGAAGCTTTCTTT.

V is TRBV7-9 and J is TRBJ2-5; D gene ambiguous. The CDR3 has 12 amino acids. Trimming left V 2 bases short and J 13 bases short, with 14 bases between. The germline V gene has CDR1 SEHNR and CDR2 FQNEAQ (reference sequence). The CDR3 region has the DNA TGTGCCAGCAGCTTATTAGAACAGAATGGGTACTTC. This codes for CASSLLEQNGYF.

This chain links TRBV28 with TRBJ1-1, with D tentatively TRBD1 (5 bases). CDR3 length: 16 residues. Germline V lookup: CDR1 MDHEN, CDR2 SYDVKM. Trimming pared 5 bases from V and 0 bases from J, leaving 16 bases between. CDR3 in amino acids: CASSPLLRGLNTEAFF. CDR3 in DNA: TGTGCCAGCAGTCCCCTGTTGCGGGGGTTGAACACTGAAGCTTTCTTT.

The V and J genes are TRBV5-6 and TRBJ2-3; D not certain. With 0 bases removed from V and 3 bases from J, the gap between germline ends came to 14 bases. The CDR3 has 16 residues. Germline V gene lookup returns CDR1 SGHDT and CDR2 YYEEEE. The CDR3 nucleotides read TGTGCCAGCAGCTTGGTCGTGTTCGAACGGACAGATACGCAGTATTTT. As protein: CASSLVVFERTDTQYF. The variable domain in full, completed from reference TRBV5-6 and TRBJ2-3, reads DAGVTQSPTHLIKTRGQQVTLRCSPKSGHDTVSWYQQALGQGPQFIFQYYEEEERQRGNFPDRFSGHQFPNYSSELNVNALLLGDSALYLCASSLVVFERTDTQYFGPGTRLTVL.

The chain carries TRBV2 and TRBJ2-7; D gene ambiguous. With 1 base removed from V and 2 bases from J, the gap between germline ends came to 9 bases. Germline V gene sequence: CDR1 SNHLY, CDR2 FYNNEI. This CDR3 region has 14 residues. The CDR3 DNA reads TGTGCCAGCAGTGAAGAGCCCGGGCCCTACGAGCAGTACTTC. It encodes CASSEEPGPYEQYF.

The CDR3 DNA is TGTGCCACCACAAGGGAATCTAGCACAGATACGCAGTATTTT. Translation gives CATTRESSTDTQYF. This chain connects TRBV2 to TRBJ2-3; D is undetermined. This CDR3 is 14 amino acids long. Deletions cut 10 bases from V and 0 bases from J, with 14 bases between. Germline assignment: CDR1 SNHLY and CDR2 FYNNEI. The full variable domain, with the rest looked up from reference TRBV2 and TRBJ2-3, is EPEVTQTPSHQVTQMGQEVILRCVPISNHLYFYWYRQILGQKVEFLVSFYNNEISEKSEIFDDQFSVERPDGSNFTLKIRSTKLEDSAMYFCATTRESSTDTQYFGPGTRLTVL.

In this sample, this clone turned up once. V gene TRBV19 combines with J gene TRBJ2-3; possibly TRBD1 or TRBD2 for D (5 bases each). The CDR3 is 14 amino acids. Germline values: CDR1 LNHDA, CDR2 SQIVND (reference sequence). V gave up 7 bases and J gave up 0 bases, with 11 bases separating them. CDR3 sequence reads: CASKRGLSTDTQYF. CDR3 sequence (DNA): TGTGCCAGTAAGAGGGGCCTCAGCACAGATACGCAGTATTTT.

The CDR3 spells CAISGGQGFNEQYV. In DNA form, the CDR3 reads TGTGCCATCAGTGGGGGACAGGGGTTTAACGAGCAGTACGTC. The chain links TRBV10-3 to TRBJ2-7, with 10 bases matching TRBD1. The V and J ends lost 4 bases and 5 bases, in that order; junction bases with no gene match: 5. From germline, CDR1 is ENHRY and CDR2 SYGVKD. The CDR3 sequence is 14 residues long.

This chain joins TRBV10-1 and TRBJ1-1; no firm D call. Germline-derived CDR1 and CDR2 are WNHNN and SYGVQD (reference sequence). The V end was cut by 1 base, the J end by 1 base, with 4 bases between. The CDR3 is 13 residues long. In nucleotides, the CDR3 is TGCGCCAGCAGTGAGTGGGAGAACACTGAAGCTTTCTTT. It encodes CASSEWENTEAFF.

The CDR3 reads CASKPTRSSYEQYF. In nucleotides, the CDR3 is TGCGCCAGCAAGCCTACTCGAAGCTCCTACGAGCAGTACTTC. The chain recombines TRBV10-2 with TRBJ2-7; D remains unclear. Between the trimmed V and J ends, which lost 7 bases and 0 bases, there was a span of 13 bases. The CDR3 spans 14 residues. Germline values: CDR1 WSHSY, CDR2 SAAADI.

This clone showed up just a few times. The genes are TRBV5-4 and TRBJ2-3, with 7 bases that match TRBD2. With 1 base clipped from V and 6 bases from J, the junction kept 8 bases outside the gene matches. Germline loops: CDR1 SGHNT, CDR2 YYREEE (reference sequence). The CDR3 is made up of 15 amino acids. The CDR3 nucleotides read TGTGCCAGCAGCTTGCGCGGGGGAAAGGTGGATACGCAGTATTTT. It encodes CASSLRGGKVDTQYF.